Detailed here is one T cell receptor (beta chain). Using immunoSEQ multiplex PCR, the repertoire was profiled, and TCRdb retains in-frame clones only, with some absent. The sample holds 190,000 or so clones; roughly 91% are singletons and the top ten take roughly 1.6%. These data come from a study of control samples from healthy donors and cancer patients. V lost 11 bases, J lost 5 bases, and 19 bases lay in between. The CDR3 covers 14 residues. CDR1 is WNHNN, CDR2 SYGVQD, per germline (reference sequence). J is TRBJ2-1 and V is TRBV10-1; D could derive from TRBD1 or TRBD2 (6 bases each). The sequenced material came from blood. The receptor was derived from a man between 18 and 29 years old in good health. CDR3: CAGGLQGLDNEQFF. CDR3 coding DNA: TGCGCCGGGGGACTTCAGGGGCTCGACAATGAGCAGTTCTTC.